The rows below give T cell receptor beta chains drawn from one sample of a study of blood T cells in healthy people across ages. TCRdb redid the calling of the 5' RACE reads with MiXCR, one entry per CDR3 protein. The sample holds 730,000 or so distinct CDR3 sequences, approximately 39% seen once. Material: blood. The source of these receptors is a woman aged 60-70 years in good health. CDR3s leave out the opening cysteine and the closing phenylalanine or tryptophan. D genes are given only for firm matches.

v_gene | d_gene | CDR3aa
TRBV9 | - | ASSPTPHPNTGELF
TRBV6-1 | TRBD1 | ASSQDRGVNEQY
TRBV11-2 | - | ASSSKDSYGYT
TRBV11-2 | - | ASSLAGRGGADTQY
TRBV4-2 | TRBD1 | ASSQVPGTDYNEQF
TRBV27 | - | ASSSLGSSYEQY
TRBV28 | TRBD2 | ASRLAEYGQF
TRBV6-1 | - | ASSEERSPLH
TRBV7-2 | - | ASSLVGGLGNEQY
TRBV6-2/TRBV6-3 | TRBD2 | ASSSIAGGPYNEQF
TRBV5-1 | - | ASSLDLARSDYNEQF
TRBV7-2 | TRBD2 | ASSQPLAGSKETQY
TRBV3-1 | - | ASSQAAQMETQY
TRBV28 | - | ASRTPDASTDTQY
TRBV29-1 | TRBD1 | SLEGERDRGSNEQF
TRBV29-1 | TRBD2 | SVEVAGGYDEQF
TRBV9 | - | ASSEPPHTGELF
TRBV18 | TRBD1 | ASSLDRENSPLH
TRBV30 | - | AWSVVARGRADYGYT
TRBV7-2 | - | ASSPSGGARTEAF
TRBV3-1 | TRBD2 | ASSRAGTSGREQY
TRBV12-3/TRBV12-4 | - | ASRAGQKVETQY
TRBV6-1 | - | ASSDFYEQY
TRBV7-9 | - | ASSLGSTGRTHGYT
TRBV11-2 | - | ASSPGENIQY
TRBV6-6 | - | ASSYSALQQETQY
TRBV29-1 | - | SVEEARARTGEQF
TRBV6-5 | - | ASSTQATGNEQF
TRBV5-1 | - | ASAGSSSYEQY
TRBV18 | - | ASSPRVADTGNEQF
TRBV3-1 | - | ASSLGYGNSPLH
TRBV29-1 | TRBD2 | SVASGSLETQY
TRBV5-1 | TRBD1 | ASSPGQGRTGSPLH
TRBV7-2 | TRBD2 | ASSFLASGVVGETQY
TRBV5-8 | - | ASIKEETQY
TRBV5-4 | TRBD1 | ASSQDRAHEQY
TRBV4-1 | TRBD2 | ASGQGPGAGDGKNEQF
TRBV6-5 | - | ATTRALNTGELF
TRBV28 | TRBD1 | ASSPYGQGVADTQY
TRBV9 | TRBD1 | ASTRGGDRGETQY
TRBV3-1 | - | ASSQVGLSYNEQY
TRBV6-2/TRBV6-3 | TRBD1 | ASSSGQGATNYGYT
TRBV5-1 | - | ASSATPLWGDTQY
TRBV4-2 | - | ASSQPGDTQY
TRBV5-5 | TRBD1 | ASSPAGGRGSYEQY